The clone carrying this TCR beta chain was found many times. Its antigen is unidentified. From germline, CDR1 is SQVTM and CDR2 ANQGSEA. Trimming pared 7 bases from V and 5 bases from J, leaving 14 bases between. The CDR3 sequence is 13 residues long. The TCRbeta library incorporated unique molecular identifiers. TCRdb analysed the PCR reads with MiXCR anew, one entry per CDR3 protein. Seen here are roughly 500,000 distinct CDR3 sequences, roughly 10% observed once, and the top ten hold just over 2%. The sample is drawn from a study of T-cell reconstitution after alpha-beta-depleted transplantation in children. Overall study findings and caveats: Newly generated T cells supplied most T-cell counts and diversity one year post-transplant.

This receptor was obtained from a child aged 2 to 10 with inherited bone marrow failure, due to receive a stem cell transplant. The material was PBMCs, obtained before TCRalphabeta/CD19-depleted stem cell transplant. V is TRBV29-1 and J is TRBJ1-4; D possibly corresponds to TRBD1 (5 bases). The CDR3 DNA reads TGCAGCGGGACGGAGGGACCGAATGAAAAACTGTTTTTT. Translating gives CSGTEGPNEKLFF.